These 29 T cell receptor beta chains came from one sample sequenced in a study of CD8 T cells in Susac syndrome. A quantity of about 0.45 to 1 ug RNA underwent reverse transcription using random hexamers. TCRdb reprocessed the immunoSEQ multiplex PCR reads via MiXCR and lists one record per CDR3 protein. Of 250,000 to 300,000 distinct CDR3 sequences in the sample, roughly 85% were seen once. The sequenced sample was CD8+ T cells from PBMCs. These receptors originate from a human donor with multiple sclerosis.

This sequence joins TRBV7-9 and TRBJ1-1; 7 bases map to TRBD1. The germline V gene has CDR1 SEHNR and CDR2 FQNEAQ (reference sequence). The CDR3 consists of 17 residues. V lost 5 bases, J lost 1 base, and 13 bases stayed unmatched. The chain's CDR3 is CASSPPVGQEGNTEAFF. Here the CDR3 DNA reads TGTGCCAGCAGCCCCCCCGTCGGACAGGAGGGGAACACTGAAGCTTTCTTT.

This sequence joins TRBV28 and TRBJ2-7; 9 nucleotides agree with TRBD1. Per germline, CDR1 MDHEN and CDR2 SYDVKM. This CDR3 spans 14 amino acids. J was trimmed by 7 bases and V by 7 bases; bases with no gene match: 11. CDR3 region: CASNPGTGNSEQYF. For the CDR3, the DNA is TGTGCCAGCAATCCCGGGACAGGGAATAGTGAGCAGTACTTC.

This chain uses TRBV30 with TRBJ2-3; D is ambiguous. CDR3 length equals 13 residues. Germline V gene lookup returns CDR1 GTSNPN and CDR2 SVGIG (reference sequence). V dropped 2 bases and J dropped 4 bases, with 10 bases sitting between them. The chain's CDR3 is CAWSSSSPDTQYF. As DNA, the CDR3 is TGTGCCTGGAGTTCGTCGAGCCCAGATACGCAGTATTTT.

J is TRBJ2-1 and V is TRBV28, with D tentatively TRBD1 (7 bases). The CDR3 is made up of 14 amino acids. In germline, CDR1 is MDHEN, CDR2 SYDVKM. V shed 3 bases and J shed 7 bases, with 13 bases lying between them. The CDR3 bases are TGTGCCAGCAGTTTTCTCAGGGGGGAGAATGAGCAGTTCTTC. This codes for CASSFLRGENEQFF.

A few counts support this clonotype. V usage is TRBV7-9 and J usage is TRBJ2-7; D is ambiguous. Trimming took off 3 bases at V and 2 bases at J, with 11 bases between the two ends. The CDR3 is 14 amino acids. Germline assignment: CDR1 SEHNR and CDR2 FQNEAQ (reference sequence). CDR3 in amino acids: CASSFGIAPYEQYF. As DNA, the CDR3 is TGTGCCAGCAGCTTTGGAATAGCCCCCTACGAGCAGTACTTC.

This clonotype was recorded only once. The chain couples TRBV4-2 to TRBJ2-2; 8 bases fit TRBD2. CDR1 LGHNA and CDR2 YNFKEQ come from the germline V gene. The J segment lost 1 base and the V segment lost 4 bases, leaving 5 bases of the junction unmatched. The CDR3 has 16 residues. CDR3 loop: CASSPPSGQNTGELFF. The CDR3 DNA reads as TGTGCCAGCAGCCCCCCTAGCGGGCAGAACACCGGGGAGCTGTTTTTT.

The chain has TRBV3-1 and TRBJ1-1; 9 bases match TRBD1. Germline CDR1 and CDR2: LGHDT and YNNKEL (reference sequence). V dropped 5 bases and J dropped 1; count of bases not matched to a gene: 8. There are 16 residues in the CDR3. The CDR3 region is CASSYYPGQGNTEAFF. The CDR3 DNA sequence: TGTGCCAGCAGCTATTATCCGGGACAGGGGAACACTGAAGCTTTCTTT.

This CDR3 reads CASSQKTGVQPQHF. CDR3 in DNA: TGCGCCAGCAGCCAAAAGACAGGGGTTCAGCCCCAGCATTTT. J is TRBJ1-5 and V is TRBV4-3; 8 nucleotides match TRBD1. The CDR3 runs to 14 residues. CDR1 is LGHNA, CDR2 YSLEER, per germline. With V trimmed by 2 bases and J by 6 bases, 3 bases remained unmatched.

This clonotype was recorded only once. This rearrangement joins TRBV15 to TRBJ2-7, with D maybe TRBD2 (6 bases). CDR1 and CDR2 from the germline V gene are LNHNV and YYDKDF (reference sequence). The V end was cut by 5 bases, the J end by 5 bases, with 13 bases between. This CDR3 has 13 residues. This CDR3 reads CATSGDWGDEQYF. The CDR3 bases are TGTGCCACCAGCGGTGATTGGGGGGACGAGCAGTACTTC.

This chain links TRBV5-5 with TRBJ2-7; no firm D call. This CDR3 has 15 residues. CDR1 and CDR2 from the germline V gene are SGHKS and YYEKEE (reference sequence). V was trimmed by 2 bases and J by 2 bases, leaving 14 bases between them. The CDR3 loop is CASSFILSLTYEQYF. The CDR3 DNA reads TGTGCCAGCAGCTTTATTTTATCCCTGACCTACGAGCAGTACTTC.

The chain combines TRBV7-2 with TRBJ2-3; TRBD2 aligns across 7 bases. CDR3 length equals 18 residues. The V gene end was trimmed by 4 bases and the J gene end by 5 bases; junction bases not matched to a gene: 18. Germline CDR1 and CDR2: SGHTA and FQGNSA. The CDR3 loop is CASSYSPAGRFEVDTQYF. In nucleotides, the CDR3 is TGTGCCAGCAGCTATAGCCCAGCGGGGCGGTTTGAGGTAGATACGCAGTATTTT.

A single count supports this clonotype. The chain recombines TRBV28 with TRBJ1-3; 11 bases fit TRBD1. Trimming cost V 3 bases and J 4 bases; bases outside gene matches: 5. The CDR3 covers 16 residues. Germline V CDR1 and CDR2: MDHEN, SYDVKM. CDR3 loop: CASSFWTGGLGNTIYF. The CDR3 DNA sequence: TGTGCCAGCAGTTTTTGGACAGGGGGCTTAGGAAACACCATATATTTT.

This chain uses TRBV4-3 with TRBJ2-5, with TRBD2 matching over 13 bases. The CDR3 extends over 17 amino acids. Trimming removed 1 base from V and 0 bases from J; junction bases left unmatched: 2. CDR1 and CDR2 from the germline V gene are LGHNA and YSLEER. This chain's CDR3 is CASSQGTSGRYQETQYF. CDR3 DNA: TGCGCCAGCAGCCAAGGGACTAGCGGGAGATACCAAGAGACCCAGTACTTC.

V usage is TRBV7-8 and J usage is TRBJ2-1, with D uncertain. This CDR3 region has 15 residues. The germline V gene has CDR1 SGHVS and CDR2 FQNEAQ. V dropped 5 bases and J dropped 4 bases, with 15 bases sitting between them. The chain's CDR3 is CASSPALGSYNEQFF. CDR3 coding DNA: TGTGCCAGCAGCCCAGCTTTAGGGTCATACAATGAGCAGTTCTTC.

The chain links TRBV6-5 to TRBJ2-7; D call uncertain. V lost 0 bases, J lost 3 bases, and 6 bases lay in between. Germline CDR1 is MNHEY and CDR2 is SVGAGI. There are 13 residues in the CDR3. The CDR3 DNA is TGTGCCAGCAGTTACTCCGATATCTACGAGCAGTACTTC. Translation gives CASSYSDIYEQYF.

The chain carries TRBV19 and TRBJ2-2; 7 bases agree with TRBD1. Germline V gene lookup returns CDR1 LNHDA and CDR2 SQIVND (reference sequence). V lost 5 bases to trimming and J lost 3 bases; unmatched junction nucleotides: 9. The CDR3 consists of 16 residues. CDR3 amino acids: CASSFHRGSYTGELFF. The CDR3 DNA sequence: TGTGCCAGTAGTTTCCACAGGGGCTCCTACACCGGGGAGCTGTTTTTT.

The chain recombines TRBV6-2 or TRBV6-3 with TRBJ2-1; 14 nucleotides agree with TRBD2. Germline CDR1 and CDR2: MNHEY and SVGEGT. The CDR3 extends over 19 amino acids. V lost 7 bases and J lost 2; bases outside the gene matches: 13. DNA for the CDR3: TGTGCCAGCAACGTCGGGACTAGCGGGAGAGGGGGCCCCTACAATGAGCAGTTCTTC. It translates to CASNVGTSGRGGPYNEQFF.

The chain has TRBV6-5 and TRBJ2-5; 10 nucleotides match TRBD2. CDR3 length: 16 amino acids. Germline V gene lookup returns CDR1 MNHEY and CDR2 SVGAGI. After removal of 0 bases from V and 4 bases from J, the junction contained 5 bases not matched to a gene. The CDR3 nucleotides read TGTGCCAGCAGTTACTCGAGCGGGAGGGCCTCAGAGACCCAGTACTTC. This codes for CASSYSSGRASETQYF.

The rearrangement joins TRBV2 to TRBJ2-1; 11 nucleotides agree with TRBD2. With V trimmed by 7 bases and J by 3 bases, 8 bases remained unmatched. Germline V gene data show CDR1 as SNHLY and CDR2 as FYNNEI. CDR3 size: 16 residues. CDR3 region: CASMDPLAGGYNEQFF. DNA of the CDR3: TGTGCCAGCATGGACCCTCTAGCGGGAGGCTACAATGAGCAGTTCTTC.

This chain joins TRBV7-9 and TRBJ2-7, with TRBD2 matching 11 bases. The CDR3 totals 18 residues. Germline-derived CDR1 and CDR2 are SEHNR and FQNEAQ (reference sequence). J gave up 2 bases and V 1 base, and 10 bases lay outside the gene matches. Written as DNA, the CDR3 is TGTGCCAGCAGCTTAGTCCTGGGGGGACTAGCGGAAACCTACGAGCAGTACTTC. Amino acid sequence: CASSLVLGGLAETYEQYF.

V gene TRBV11-2 combines with J gene TRBJ2-3; D remains unclear. Trimming cost V 1 base and J 6 bases, with 5 bases left between them. The CDR3 spans 12 residues. Germline CDR1 is SGHAT and CDR2 is FQNNGV. The CDR3 region has the DNA TGTGCCAGCAGCTTAGTCTTTGATACGCAGTATTTT. Residues: CASSLVFDTQYF.

V gene TRBV19 combines with J gene TRBJ1-1, with a weak D call TRBD1 (5 bases). Germline assignment: CDR1 LNHDA and CDR2 SQIVND (reference sequence). CDR3 length: 16 residues. The V and J ends lost 6 bases and 3 bases respectively, with 20 bases between them. The chain's CDR3 is CASRSGDLGIHTEAFF. In nucleotides, the CDR3 is TGTGCCAGTAGGTCGGGGGACCTAGGAATCCACACTGAAGCTTTCTTT.

The V and J genes are TRBV28 and TRBJ2-5; 13 bases match TRBD2. Looked up from germline, CDR1 is MDHEN and CDR2 is SYDVKM. The CDR3 covers 17 residues. Trimming at V came to 3 bases and at J to 5 bases, leaving 9 bases not matched to a gene. CDR3 loop: CASSLSPGLAGVETQYF. The DNA for the CDR3 is TGTGCCAGCAGTTTGTCTCCCGGACTAGCGGGAGTGGAGACCCAGTACTTC.

The chain recombines TRBV27 with TRBJ1-2; 12 positions match TRBD1. Trimming removed 4 bases from V and 8 bases from J; junction bases left unmatched: 5. Germline V gives CDR1 MNHEY, CDR2 SMNVEV (reference sequence). This CDR3 contains 14 residues. The CDR3 bases are TGTGCCAGCAGTTCGGGACAGGGGGCTAACGGCTACACCTTC. Its translation is CASSSGQGANGYTF.

This clonotype was seen just once. The rearrangement joins TRBV7-6 to TRBJ2-1; 11 bases map to TRBD2. CDR1 and CDR2 from the germline V gene are SGHVS and FNYEAQ. There are 17 residues in the CDR3. The junction had 15 bases not matched to a gene; V was cut back by 5 bases and J by 9 bases. The CDR3 region has the DNA TGTGCCAGCAGCCCGCCCAATAGCGGGAGGGCCCTCGGTGAGCAGTTCTTC. Its protein product is CASSPPNSGRALGEQFF.

This clonotype was recorded once. This chain uses TRBV6-2 or TRBV6-3 with TRBJ2-2, with 7 bases that match TRBD2. The CDR3 has 16 residues. Germline CDR1 reads MNHEY; CDR2 reads SVGEGT. Trimming cost V 2 bases and J 0 bases; bases outside gene matches: 3. The CDR3 reads CASSYISGANTGELFF. In DNA, the CDR3 is TGTGCCAGCAGTTACATCAGCGGGGCGAACACCGGGGAGCTGTTTTTT.

This clonotype was found a few times. The chain is built from TRBV24-1 and TRBJ2-1; 7 bases agree with TRBD1. Germline values: CDR1 KGHDR, CDR2 SFDVKD. The CDR3 consists of 18 residues. With 2 bases clipped from V and 0 bases from J, the junction kept 9 bases outside the gene matches. The CDR3, as DNA: TGTGCCACCAGTGATTCACCAGGGGGTATTAGCTCCTACAATGAGCAGTTCTTC. Residues: CATSDSPGGISSYNEQFF.

The CDR3 sequence is CASSFFTSAYEQYF. The CDR3, as DNA: TGTGCCAGCAGCTTCTTTACTAGCGCCTACGAGCAGTACTTC. This sequence joins TRBV5-6 and TRBJ2-7; 7 bases match TRBD2. V shed 2 bases, J shed 2 bases, and the junction held 4 bases outside the gene matches. CDR1 and CDR2 (germline): SGHDT, YYEEEE. The CDR3 is 14 residues long.

V usage is TRBV7-9 and J usage is TRBJ2-1; 14 positions match TRBD2. V dropped 5 bases and J dropped 8; count of bases not matched to a gene: 11. CDR3 length: 17 amino acids. Germline CDR1 reads SEHNR; CDR2 reads FQNEAQ (reference sequence). In DNA form, the CDR3 reads TGTGCCAGCAGCCGGCCCGGGACTAGCGGGAGTATCGATGAGCAGTTCTTC. Its translation is CASSRPGTSGSIDEQFF.